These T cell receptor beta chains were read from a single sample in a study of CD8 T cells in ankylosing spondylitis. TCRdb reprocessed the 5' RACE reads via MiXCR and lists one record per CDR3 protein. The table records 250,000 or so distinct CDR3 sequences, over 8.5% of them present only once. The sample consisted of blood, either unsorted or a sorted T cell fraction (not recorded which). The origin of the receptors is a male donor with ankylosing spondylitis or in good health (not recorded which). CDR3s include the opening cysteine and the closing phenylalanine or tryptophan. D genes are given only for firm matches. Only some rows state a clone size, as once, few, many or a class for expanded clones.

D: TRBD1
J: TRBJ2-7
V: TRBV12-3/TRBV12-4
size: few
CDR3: CASSATGAEQYF
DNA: TGTGCCAGCAGCGCGACAGGGGCCGAGCAGTACTTC

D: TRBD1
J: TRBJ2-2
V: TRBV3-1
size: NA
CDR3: CASSQVQGQGASGELFF
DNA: TGTGCCAGCAGCCAAGTCCAGGGACAGGGGGCTAGCGGGGAGCTGTTTTTT

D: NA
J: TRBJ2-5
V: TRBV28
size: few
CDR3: CASSTGNQETQYF
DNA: TGTGCCAGCAGTACCGGGAATCAAGAGACCCAGTACTTC

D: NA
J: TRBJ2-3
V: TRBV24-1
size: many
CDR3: CATSDFGLRGTDTQYF
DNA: TGTGCCACCAGTGATTTCGGCCTTCGGGGGACAGATACGCAGTATTTT

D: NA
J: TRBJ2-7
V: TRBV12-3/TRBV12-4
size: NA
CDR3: CASSSGKAWGEQYF
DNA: TGTGCCAGCAGTTCTGGGAAAGCTTGGGGCGAGCAGTACTTC

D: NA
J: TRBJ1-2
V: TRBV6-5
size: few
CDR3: CASSYANYGYTF
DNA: TGTGCCAGCAGTTACGCGAACTATGGCTACACCTTC

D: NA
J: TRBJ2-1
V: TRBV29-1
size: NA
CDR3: CSVGGGPGFGSSYNEQFF
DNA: TGCAGCGTTGGAGGGGGTCCGGGGTTTGGTAGCTCCTACAATGAGCAGTTCTTC

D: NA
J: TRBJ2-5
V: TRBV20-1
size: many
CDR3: CSAPGRGQETQYF
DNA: TGCAGTGCCCCCGGCCGTGGTCAGGAGACCCAGTACTTC

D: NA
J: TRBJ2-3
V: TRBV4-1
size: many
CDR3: CASSQSLTDTQYF
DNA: TGCGCCAGCAGCCAATCCCTTACAGATACGCAGTATTTT

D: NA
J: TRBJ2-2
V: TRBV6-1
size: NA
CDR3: CATRILAGSNTGELFF
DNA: TGTGCCACCAGAATTTTGGCAGGGTCGAACACCGGGGAGCTGTTTTTT

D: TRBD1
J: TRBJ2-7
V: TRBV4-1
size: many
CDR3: CASSQGVTYEQYF
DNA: TGCGCCTCGAGTCAGGGGGTAACCTACGAGCAGTACTTC

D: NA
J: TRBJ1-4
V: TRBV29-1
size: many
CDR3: CSVQPEGRTNEKLFF
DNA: TGCAGCGTCCAACCGGAGGGGAGGACTAATGAAAAACTGTTTTTT

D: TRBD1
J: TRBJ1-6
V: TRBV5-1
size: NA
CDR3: CASSLDRGNSPLHF
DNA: TGCGCCAGCAGCCTGGACAGGGGTAATTCACCCCTCCACTTT

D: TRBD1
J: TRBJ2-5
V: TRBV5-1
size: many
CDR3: CASSLRDRGQETQYF
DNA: TGCGCCAGCAGCTTGCGCGACAGGGGCCAAGAGACCCAGTACTTC

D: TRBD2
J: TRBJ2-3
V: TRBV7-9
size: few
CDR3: CASSPGTSNMDTQYF
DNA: TGTGCCAGCAGTCCCGGGACTAGTAACATGGATACGCAGTATTTT

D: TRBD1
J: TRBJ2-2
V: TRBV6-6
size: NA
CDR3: CASTGQLAGELFF
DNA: TGTGCCAGCACGGGACAGCTCGCCGGGGAGCTGTTTTTT

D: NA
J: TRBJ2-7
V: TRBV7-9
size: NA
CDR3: CASSLVDSGVLYEQYF
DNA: TGTGCCAGCAGCTTAGTCGACTCGGGGGTCCTCTACGAGCAGTACTTC

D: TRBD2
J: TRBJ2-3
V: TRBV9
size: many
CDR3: CASGPSGVSTDTQYF
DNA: TGTGCCAGCGGGCCTAGCGGGGTTAGCACAGATACGCAGTATTTT

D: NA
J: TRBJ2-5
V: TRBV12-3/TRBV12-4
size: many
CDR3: CASSKTGQETQYF
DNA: TGTGCCAGCAGTAAAACAGGGCAAGAGACCCAGTACTTC

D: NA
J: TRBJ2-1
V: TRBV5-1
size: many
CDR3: CASSSSNEQFF
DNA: TGCGCCAGCAGCTCCAGCAATGAGCAGTTCTTC

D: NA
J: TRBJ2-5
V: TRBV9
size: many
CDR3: CASSAGTFRETQYF
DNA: TGTGCCAGCAGCGCCGGGACTTTTCGAGAGACCCAGTACTTC

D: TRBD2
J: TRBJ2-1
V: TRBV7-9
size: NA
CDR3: CASSLGASGYNEQFF
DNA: TGTGCCAGCAGCTTAGGGGCTAGCGGATACAATGAGCAGTTCTTC

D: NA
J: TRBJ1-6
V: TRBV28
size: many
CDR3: CASSFLGIRSPLHF
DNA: TGTGCCAGCAGTTTTTTGGGAATCCGGTCACCCCTCCACTTT

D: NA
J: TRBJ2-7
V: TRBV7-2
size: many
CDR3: CASSLQLEQYF
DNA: TGTGCCAGCAGCCTTCAGCTCGAGCAGTACTTC

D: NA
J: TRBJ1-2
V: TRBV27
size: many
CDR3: CASVRIGTQNYGYTF
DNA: TGTGCCAGCGTCAGGATCGGGACACAGAACTATGGCTACACCTTC

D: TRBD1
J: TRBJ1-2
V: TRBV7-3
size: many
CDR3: CASSQTGEGGYTF
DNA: TGTGCCAGCAGCCAGACAGGGGAGGGTGGCTACACCTTC

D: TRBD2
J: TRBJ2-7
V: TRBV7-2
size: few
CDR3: CASSFTSGGVYEQYF
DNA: TGTGCCAGCAGCTTTACTAGCGGGGGCGTCTACGAGCAGTACTTC

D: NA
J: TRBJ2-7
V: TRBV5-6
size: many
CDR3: CASSLLTGSTYEQYF
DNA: TGTGCCAGCAGCTTGTTAACAGGTTCTACCTACGAGCAGTACTTC

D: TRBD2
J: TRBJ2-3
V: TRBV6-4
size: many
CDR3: CASSDSAGESTDTQYF
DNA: TGTGCCAGCAGTGACTCGGCGGGGGAAAGCACAGATACGCAGTATTTT

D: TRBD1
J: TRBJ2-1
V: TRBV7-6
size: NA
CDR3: CASSDRAPNEQFF
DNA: TGTGCCAGCAGCGACAGGGCTCCCAATGAGCAGTTCTTC

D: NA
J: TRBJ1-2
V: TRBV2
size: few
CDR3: CASRNPSGTNYGYTF
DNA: TGTGCCAGCAGGAACCCTTCCGGCACAAACTATGGCTACACCTTC

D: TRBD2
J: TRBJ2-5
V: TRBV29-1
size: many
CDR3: CSARRGVRETQYF
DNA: TGCAGCGCGCGACGGGGGGTTCGGGAGACCCAGTACTTC

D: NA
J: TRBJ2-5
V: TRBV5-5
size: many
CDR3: CASSPPGGGGEETQYF
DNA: TGTGCCAGCAGCCCCCCTGGAGGGGGAGGGGAAGAGACCCAGTACTTC

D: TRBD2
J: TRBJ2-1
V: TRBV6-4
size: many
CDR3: CASSKTAGLVYNEQFF
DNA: TGTGCCAGCAGTAAGACAGCGGGGTTGGTCTACAATGAGCAGTTCTTC

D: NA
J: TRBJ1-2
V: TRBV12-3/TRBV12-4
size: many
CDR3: CASRLQGFYGYTF
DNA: TGTGCCAGCAGATTACAGGGATTCTATGGCTACACCTTC

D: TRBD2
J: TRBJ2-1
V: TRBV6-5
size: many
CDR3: CASSYLLAGRNEQFF
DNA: TGTGCCAGCAGTTACTTACTAGCGGGTCGGAATGAGCAGTTCTTC

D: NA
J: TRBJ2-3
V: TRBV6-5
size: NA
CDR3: CASSYSSPRRDTQYF
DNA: TGTGCCAGCAGTTACTCCTCGCCCCGGAGAGATACGCAGTATTTT

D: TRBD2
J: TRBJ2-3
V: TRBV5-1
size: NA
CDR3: CASSQTATSGGTDTQYF
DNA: TGCGCCAGCAGCCAAACCGCTACTAGCGGGGGCACAGATACGCAGTATTTT

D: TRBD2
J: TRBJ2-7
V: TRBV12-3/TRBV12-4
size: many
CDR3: CASSLDFAGGLSSYEQYF
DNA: TGTGCCAGCAGTTTAGACTTTGCGGGGGGCCTCTCCTCCTACGAGCAGTACTTC

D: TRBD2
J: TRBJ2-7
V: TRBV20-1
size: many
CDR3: CSAVRLSGGTLNEQYF
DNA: TGCAGTGCTGTACGACTTAGCGGGGGGACTCTCAACGAGCAGTACTTC

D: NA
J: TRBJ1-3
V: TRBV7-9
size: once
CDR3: CASSPRATVRNTIYF
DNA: TGTGCCAGCAGCCCACGGGCGACAGTTAGAAACACCATATATTTT

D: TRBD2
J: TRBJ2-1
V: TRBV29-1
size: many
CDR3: CSVDVAGGYNEQFF
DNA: TGCAGCGTTGATGTAGCGGGGGGCTACAATGAGCAGTTCTTC

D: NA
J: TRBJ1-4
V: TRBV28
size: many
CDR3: CASRRQVSTNEKLFF
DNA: TGTGCCAGCAGGCGACAGGTTTCCACTAATGAAAAACTGTTTTTT

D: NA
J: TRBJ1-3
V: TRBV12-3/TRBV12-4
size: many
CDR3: CASRRTSSSGNTIYF
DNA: TGTGCCAGCAGACGGACCTCCAGCTCTGGAAACACCATATATTTT

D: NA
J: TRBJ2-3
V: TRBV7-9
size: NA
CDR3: CASSEPLASLRDTQYF
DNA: TGTGCCAGCAGCGAACCGCTAGCGTCATTGAGGGATACGCAGTATTTT

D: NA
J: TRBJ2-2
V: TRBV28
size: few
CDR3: CASSPLPGTNTGELFF
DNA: TGTGCCAGCAGTCCCCTCCCCGGGACGAACACCGGGGAGCTGTTTTTT

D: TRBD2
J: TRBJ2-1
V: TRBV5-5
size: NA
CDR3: CASSLGKRELNEQFF
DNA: TGTGCCAGCAGCTTGGGGAAGCGGGAGCTCAATGAGCAGTTCTTC

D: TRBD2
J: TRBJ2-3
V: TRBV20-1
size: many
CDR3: CSATRLAGADTQYF
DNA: TGCAGTGCTACCAGACTAGCGGGAGCAGATACGCAGTATTTT

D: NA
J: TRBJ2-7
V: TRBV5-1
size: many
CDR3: CASSLGYDSKIEQYF
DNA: TGCGCCAGCAGCTTGGGTTACGACAGTAAGATCGAGCAGTACTTC

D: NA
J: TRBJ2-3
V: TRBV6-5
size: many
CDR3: CASSYGDGRTDTQYF
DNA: TGTGCCAGCAGTTATGGGGACGGACGCACAGATACGCAGTATTTT

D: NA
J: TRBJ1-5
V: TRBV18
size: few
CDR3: CASSPDGGRQPQHF
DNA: TGTGCCAGCTCACCGGATGGGGGTCGTCAGCCCCAGCATTTT

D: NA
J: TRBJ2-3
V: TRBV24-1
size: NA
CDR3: CATSDPTDTQYF
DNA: TGTGCCACCAGTGATCCGACAGATACGCAGTATTTT

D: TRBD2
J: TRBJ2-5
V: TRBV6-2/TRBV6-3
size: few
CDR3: CASSSPSGRAMEETQYF
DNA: TGTGCCAGCAGTTCCCCTAGCGGGAGGGCCATGGAGGAGACCCAGTACTTC

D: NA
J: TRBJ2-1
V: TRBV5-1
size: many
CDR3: CASSFVDGTYNEQFF
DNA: TGCGCCAGCAGCTTTGTGGACGGGACCTACAATGAGCAGTTCTTC

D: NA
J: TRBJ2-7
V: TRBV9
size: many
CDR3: CASSVDQGSLHEQYF
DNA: TGTGCCAGCAGCGTAGATCAGGGTTCTTTACACGAGCAGTACTTC